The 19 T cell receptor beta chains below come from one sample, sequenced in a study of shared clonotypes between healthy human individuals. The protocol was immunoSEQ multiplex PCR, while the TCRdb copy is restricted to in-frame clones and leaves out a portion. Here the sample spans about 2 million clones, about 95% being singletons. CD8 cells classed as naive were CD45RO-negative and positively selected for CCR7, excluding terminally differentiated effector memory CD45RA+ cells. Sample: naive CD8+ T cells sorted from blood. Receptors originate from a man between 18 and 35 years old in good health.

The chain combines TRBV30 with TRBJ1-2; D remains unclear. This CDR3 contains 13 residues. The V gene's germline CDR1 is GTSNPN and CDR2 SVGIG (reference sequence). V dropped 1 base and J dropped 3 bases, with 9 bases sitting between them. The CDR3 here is CAWSDAAYYGYTF. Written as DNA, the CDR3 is TGTGCCTGGAGTGACGCTGCATACTATGGCTACACCTTC.

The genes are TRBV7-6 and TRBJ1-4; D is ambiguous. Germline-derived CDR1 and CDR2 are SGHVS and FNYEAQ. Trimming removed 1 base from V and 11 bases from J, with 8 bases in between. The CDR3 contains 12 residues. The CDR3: CASSLEPGKLFF. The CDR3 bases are TGTGCCAGCAGCTTAGAACCGGGCAAACTGTTTTTT.

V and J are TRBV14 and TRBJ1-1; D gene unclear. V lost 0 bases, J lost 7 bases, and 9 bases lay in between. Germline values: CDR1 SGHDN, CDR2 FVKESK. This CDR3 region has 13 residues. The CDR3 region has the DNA TGTGCCAGCAGCCAAGAGCCGGGAGGTGAAGCTTTCTTT. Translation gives CASSQEPGGEAFF.

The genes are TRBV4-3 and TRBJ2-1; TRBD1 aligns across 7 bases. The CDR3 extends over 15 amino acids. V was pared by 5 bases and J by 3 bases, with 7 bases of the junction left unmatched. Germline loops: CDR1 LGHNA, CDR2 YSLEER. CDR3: CASSFRQGGYNEQFF. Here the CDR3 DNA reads TGCGCCAGCAGCTTTCGACAGGGCGGCTACAATGAGCAGTTCTTC.

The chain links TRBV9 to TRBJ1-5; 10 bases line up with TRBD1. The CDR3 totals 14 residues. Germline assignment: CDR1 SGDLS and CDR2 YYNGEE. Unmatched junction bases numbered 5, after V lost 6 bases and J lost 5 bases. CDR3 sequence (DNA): TGTGCCAGCACCCGCGGACAGGGGGATCAGCCCCAGCATTTT. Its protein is CASTRGQGDQPQHF.

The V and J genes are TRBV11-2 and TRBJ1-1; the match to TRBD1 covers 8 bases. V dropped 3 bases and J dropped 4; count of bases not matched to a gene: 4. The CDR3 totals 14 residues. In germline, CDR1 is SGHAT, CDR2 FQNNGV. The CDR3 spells CASSLETGVTEAFF. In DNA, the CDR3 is TGTGCCAGCAGCTTGGAGACAGGGGTCACTGAAGCTTTCTTT.

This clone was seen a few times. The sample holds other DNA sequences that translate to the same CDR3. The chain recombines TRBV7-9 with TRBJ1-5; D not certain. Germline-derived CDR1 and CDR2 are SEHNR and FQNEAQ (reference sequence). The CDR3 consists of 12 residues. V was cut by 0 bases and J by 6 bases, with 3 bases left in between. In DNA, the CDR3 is TGTGCCAGCAGCTTAGCGGGTCAGCCCCAGCATTTT. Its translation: CASSLAGQPQHF.

The CDR3 region has the DNA TGTGCCATCAGTGGTGAGGGCGGGCCGAGCTCCTACGAGCAGTACTTC. As protein: CAISGEGGPSSYEQYF. The J gene is TRBJ2-7, the V gene TRBV10-3, with a possible D match to TRBD2 (5 bases). Looked up from germline, CDR1 is ENHRY and CDR2 is SYGVKD. Trimming took off 4 bases at V and 0 bases at J, with 16 bases between the two ends. The CDR3 loop spans 16 amino acids.

This chain's CDR3 is CASSRIATNEKLFF. In DNA form, the CDR3 reads TGTGCCAGCAGCAGGATTGCAACTAATGAAAAACTGTTTTTT. This chain connects TRBV28 to TRBJ1-4; the D is unclear. This CDR3 contains 14 residues. V was clipped by 6 bases and J by 0 bases, with 8 bases between them. Germline V lookup: CDR1 MDHEN, CDR2 SYDVKM.

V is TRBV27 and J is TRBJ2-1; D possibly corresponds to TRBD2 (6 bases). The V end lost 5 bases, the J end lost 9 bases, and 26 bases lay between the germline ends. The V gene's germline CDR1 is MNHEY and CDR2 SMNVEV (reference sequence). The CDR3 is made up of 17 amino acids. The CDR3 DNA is TGTGCCAGCAGTCTCAAGGGTAGCGGTTTCTACCTGAGTGAGCAGTTCTTC. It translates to CASSLKGSGFYLSEQFF.

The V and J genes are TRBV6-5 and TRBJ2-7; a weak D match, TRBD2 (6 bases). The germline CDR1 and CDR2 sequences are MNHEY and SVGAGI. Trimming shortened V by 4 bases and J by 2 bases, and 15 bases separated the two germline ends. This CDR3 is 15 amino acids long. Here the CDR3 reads CASSFFRDFPYEQYF. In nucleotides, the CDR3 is TGTGCCAGCAGTTTCTTCCGGGACTTCCCCTACGAGCAGTACTTC.

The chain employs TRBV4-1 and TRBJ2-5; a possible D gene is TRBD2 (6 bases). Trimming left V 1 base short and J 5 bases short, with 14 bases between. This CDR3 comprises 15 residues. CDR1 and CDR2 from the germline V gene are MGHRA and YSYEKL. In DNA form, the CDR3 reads TGCGCCAGCAGCCAAGGGGGGGACTCCTGGGAGACCCAGTACTTC. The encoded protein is CASSQGGDSWETQYF.

DNA for the CDR3: TGTGCCAGAAGCATCCCCGCGGGGGGGAACTCAGATACGCAGTATTTT. It specifies CARSIPAGGNSDTQYF. The chain carries TRBV5-3 and TRBJ2-3, with 9 bases identical to TRBD2. TRBV5-3 is sorted into the ORF group, with uncertain function. CDR3 length equals 16 residues. V shed 4 bases, J shed 4 bases, and the junction held 10 bases outside the gene matches.

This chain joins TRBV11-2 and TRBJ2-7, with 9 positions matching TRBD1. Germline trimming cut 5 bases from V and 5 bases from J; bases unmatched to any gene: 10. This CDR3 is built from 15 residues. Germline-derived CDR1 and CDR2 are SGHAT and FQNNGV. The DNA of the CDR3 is TGTGCCAGCAGCGAAGCCGGGACAGGGTTTCACGAGCAGTACTTC. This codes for CASSEAGTGFHEQYF.

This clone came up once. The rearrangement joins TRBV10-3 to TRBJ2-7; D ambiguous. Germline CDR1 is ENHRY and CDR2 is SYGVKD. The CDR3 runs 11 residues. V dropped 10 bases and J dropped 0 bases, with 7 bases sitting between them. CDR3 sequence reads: CATTGSYEQYF. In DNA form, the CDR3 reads TGTGCCACCACTGGCTCCTACGAGCAGTACTTC.

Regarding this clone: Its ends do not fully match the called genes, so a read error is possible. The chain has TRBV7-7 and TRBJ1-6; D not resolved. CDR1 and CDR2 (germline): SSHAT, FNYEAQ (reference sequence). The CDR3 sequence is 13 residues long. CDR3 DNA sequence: TGTGCTAGCAGCGCGCGAACGGGCTCACCCCTCCACTTT. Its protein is CASSARTGSPLHF.

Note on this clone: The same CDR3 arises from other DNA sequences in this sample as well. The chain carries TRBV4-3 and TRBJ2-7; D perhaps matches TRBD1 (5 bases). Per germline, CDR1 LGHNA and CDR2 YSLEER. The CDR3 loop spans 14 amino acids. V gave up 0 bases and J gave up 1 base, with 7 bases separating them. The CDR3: CASSQEQGSYEQYF. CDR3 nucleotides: TGCGCCAGCAGCCAAGAGCAGGGATCCTACGAGCAGTACTTC.

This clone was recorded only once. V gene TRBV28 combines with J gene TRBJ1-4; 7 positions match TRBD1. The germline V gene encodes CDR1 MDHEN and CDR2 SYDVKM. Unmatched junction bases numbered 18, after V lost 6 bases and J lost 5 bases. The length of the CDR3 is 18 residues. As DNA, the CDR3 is TGTGCCAGCAGCAGGCCCCAGGGACAGATTACCCGAAATGAAAAACTGTTTTTT. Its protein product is CASSRPQGQITRNEKLFF.

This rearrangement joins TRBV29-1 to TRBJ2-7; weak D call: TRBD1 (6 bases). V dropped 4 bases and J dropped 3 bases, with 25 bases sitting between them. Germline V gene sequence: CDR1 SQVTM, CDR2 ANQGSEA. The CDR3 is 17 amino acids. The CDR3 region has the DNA TGCAGCGTTGTCGATACGCCAGGGGCCCATTCCCTCTACGAGCAGTACTTC. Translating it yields CSVVDTPGAHSLYEQYF.